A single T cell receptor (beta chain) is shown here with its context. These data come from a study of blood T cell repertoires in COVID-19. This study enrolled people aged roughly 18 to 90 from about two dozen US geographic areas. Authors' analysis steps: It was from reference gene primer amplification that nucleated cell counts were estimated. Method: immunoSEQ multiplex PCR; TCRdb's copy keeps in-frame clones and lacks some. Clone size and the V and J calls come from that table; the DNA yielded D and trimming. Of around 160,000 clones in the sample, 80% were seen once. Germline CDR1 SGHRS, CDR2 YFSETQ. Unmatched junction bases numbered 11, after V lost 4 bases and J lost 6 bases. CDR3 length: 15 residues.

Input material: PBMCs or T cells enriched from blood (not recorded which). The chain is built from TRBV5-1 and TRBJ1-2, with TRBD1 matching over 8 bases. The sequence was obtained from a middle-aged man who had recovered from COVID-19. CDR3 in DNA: TGCGCCAGCAGCGGGCAGGGGGCCGGGGGCCATGGCTACACCTTC. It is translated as CASSGQGAGGHGYTF.